This record concerns one T cell receptor beta chain sequence. Its matching antigen is unknown. For sorted subsets, 150 to 250 ng DNA per replicate equaled 30,000 or so T cell genomes. Some clones are missing from TCRdb's copy, which holds only in-frame ones; the method was immunoSEQ multiplex PCR. The sample comprises a few million clones, 85% to 95% of which are singletons, and roughly 0.34% rests with the top ten. This sample was included in a study of shared clonotypes between healthy human individuals. Findings of the study overall: Depth of sequencing was expected to influence donor clonotype sharing.

Study donors comprised healthy, HIV-negative adults devoid of recent acute infection or vaccination. CD4+ cells yielded CD45RA+ naive and CD45RA-negative memory subsets. Germline V gene data show CDR1 as KGHSH and CDR2 as LQKENI. The CDR3 is 14 amino acids. J gave up 1 base and V 4 bases, and 3 bases lay outside the gene matches. The chain carries TRBV18 and TRBJ2-7; 8 positions agree with TRBD2. The receptor comes from a man aged 18 to 30 in good health. Some clones in this sample may be carry-over from other donors' samples. The sequencing input was naive CD4+ T cells from PBMCs. Subset specified: CD45RA+ positively selected. CDR3 residues: CASSQGLDSYEQYF. The CDR3 DNA is TGTGCCAGCTCACAGGGACTAGATTCCTACGAGCAGTACTTC. Complete variable domain (other parts from reference TRBV18 and TRBJ2-7): NAGVMQNPRHLVRRRGQEARLRCSPMKGHSHVYWYRQLPEEGLKFMVYLQKENIIDESGMPKERFSAEFPKEGPSILRIQQVVRGDSAAYFCASSQGLDSYEQYFGPGTRLTVT.